One and the same sample provided the 23 T cell receptor beta chains below, sequenced in a study of T-cell memory formation after mild COVID-19. A single record per CDR3 protein comes from TCRdb applying MiXCR to the 5' RACE reads. This table holds about 540,000 distinct CDR3 sequences, roughly 21% found once. The specimen was PBMCs or a T cell subset sorted from them (not recorded which). Receptor source: an adult woman who had mild COVID-19 (a few samples of this study predate the infection). Cell type and time point are not known.

This clonotype came up a few times. V usage is TRBV5-1 and J usage is TRBJ2-6, with D uncertain. Germline V gene lookup returns CDR1 SGHRS and CDR2 YFSETQ. Trimming removed 4 bases from V and 1 base from J, with 12 bases in between. The CDR3 is 16 residues long. The CDR3 protein is CASSLTAQSGANVLTF. In DNA form, the CDR3 reads TGCGCCAGCAGCCTAACTGCCCAATCTGGGGCCAACGTCCTGACTTTC.

The chain uses TRBV18 and TRBJ2-1, with D perhaps matching TRBD2 (6 bases). Between the trimmed V and J ends, which lost 3 bases and 2 bases, there was a span of 17 bases. Germline CDR1 reads KGHSH; CDR2 reads LQKENI. The CDR3 covers 17 residues. The CDR3 loop reads CASSPGRVAGTYNEQFF. DNA of the CDR3: TGTGCCAGCTCACCCGGAAGGGTGGCGGGGACCTACAATGAGCAGTTCTTC.

V and J are TRBV30 and TRBJ2-6, with D possibly being TRBD2 (5 bases). Germline CDR1 is GTSNPN and CDR2 is SVGIG (reference sequence). The CDR3 consists of 17 residues. Trimming removed 3 bases from V and 2 bases from J, with 17 bases in between. DNA for the CDR3: TGTGCCTGGAGCCGGGATTCACCGCTACCTGGGGCCAACGTCCTGACTTTC. Protein product: CAWSRDSPLPGANVLTF.

This sequence joins TRBV7-8 and TRBJ2-3; 10 nucleotides align to TRBD2. This CDR3 has 18 amino acids. Germline CDR1 and CDR2: SGHVS and FQNEAQ. V dropped 0 bases and J dropped 2; count of bases not matched to a gene: 8. The CDR3: CASSLALASGSFTDTQYF. CDR3 nucleotide sequence: TGTGCCAGCAGCTTAGCCTTGGCTAGCGGGAGTTTCACAGATACGCAGTATTTT.

V usage is TRBV20-1 and J usage is TRBJ2-3; 10 bases agree with TRBD1. V trimming: 0 bases; J trimming: 2 bases; junction bases outside the gene matches: 5. Germline loops: CDR1 DFQATT, CDR2 SNEGSKA (reference sequence). There are 16 residues in the CDR3. CDR3 sequence reads: CSARDMGTGVTDTQYF. DNA of the CDR3: TGCAGTGCTAGAGATATGGGGACAGGGGTCACAGATACGCAGTATTTT.

This clonotype was seen at least ten times. Relative to the germline gene, one junction end is altered; a read error may explain this. The J gene is TRBJ1-2, the V gene TRBV3-1; unclear D gene. Germline V gene data show CDR1 as LGHDT and CDR2 as YNNKEL (reference sequence). CDR3 length: 13 amino acids. The CDR3 DNA reads as TGCGCCAGCAGCCAAGAGGGCAGCTATGGCTACACCTTC. It specifies CASSQEGSYGYTF.

The genes are TRBV24-1 and TRBJ2-5; D remains ambiguous. Trimming left V 10 bases short and J 2 bases short, with 16 bases between. CDR1 is KGHDR and CDR2 is SFDVKD in the germline V gene. CDR3 size: 14 residues. CDR3 DNA sequence: TGTGCCACGTCCTCGGGTCTTAGGCAAGAGACCCAGTACTTC. Residues: CATSSGLRQETQYF.

The V and J genes are TRBV10-3 and TRBJ2-7; TRBD2 might be the D (5 bases). Germline V gene sequence: CDR1 ENHRY, CDR2 SYGVKD. V shed 6 bases and J shed 5 bases, with 11 bases lying between them. The CDR3 has 12 amino acids. The CDR3 is CAIRTSTNEQYF. CDR3 coding DNA: TGTGCCATCAGAACTAGTACGAACGAGCAGTACTTC.

There are a few counts of this clonotype. The V call is TRBV5-1, the J call TRBJ1-1; 10 nucleotides agree with TRBD1. CDR1 SGHRS and CDR2 YFSETQ come from the germline V gene. Losses at the gene ends were 4 bases for V and 5 bases for J; bases not matched to a gene: 8. The CDR3 is 15 amino acids. The CDR3 here is CASSPQGQGRTEAFF. The CDR3 DNA is TGCGCCAGCAGCCCGCAGGGACAGGGGAGAACTGAAGCTTTCTTT.

This clonotype was detected many times. The gene calls are TRBV3-1 and TRBJ2-6, with 8 bases lining up with TRBD1. Germline V gene lookup returns CDR1 LGHDT and CDR2 YNNKEL (reference sequence). This CDR3 is 18 amino acids long. The V gene end was trimmed by 4 bases and the J gene end by 2 bases; junction bases not matched to a gene: 10. The CDR3 region is CASSPFGRGRTGANVLTF. In DNA form, the CDR3 reads TGTGCCAGCAGCCCCTTTGGCAGGGGGCGGACTGGGGCCAACGTCCTGACTTTC.

The chain joins TRBV5-4 to TRBJ2-1; either TRBD1 or TRBD2 may fit D (5 bases each). This CDR3 is 15 amino acids long. CDR1 is SGHNT and CDR2 is YYREEE in the germline V gene (reference sequence). The germline V and J ends were trimmed by 2 bases and 4 bases, with 13 bases remaining between them. In nucleotides, the CDR3 is TGTGCCAGCAGCTTACTCGGGACGAGTTACAATGAGCAGTTCTTC. It specifies CASSLLGTSYNEQFF.

The chain couples TRBV24-1 to TRBJ2-1; no clear D. This CDR3 has 14 amino acids. The V and J ends lost 5 bases and 6 bases respectively, with 13 bases between them. Per the germline V gene, CDR1 is KGHDR and CDR2 is SFDVKD. The CDR3 DNA reads TGTGCCACCAGTGGGGTGGTTGGTAGCAATGAGCAGTTCTTC. Encoded protein: CATSGVVGSNEQFF.

CDR3 nucleotide sequence: TGTGCCAGCAGCTTTTCAGTCTCTGGAAACACCATATATTTT. Protein sequence: CASSFSVSGNTIYF. The chain uses TRBV7-9 and TRBJ1-3; D not certain. The length of the CDR3 is 14 residues. Germline values: CDR1 SEHNR, CDR2 FQNEAQ (reference sequence). V was cut by 3 bases and J by 0 bases, with 6 bases left in between.

This clonotype was recorded a few times. The rearrangement joins TRBV19 to TRBJ2-1, with D possibly TRBD2 on 6 matching bases. The length of the CDR3 is 15 residues. V lost 4 bases and J 7 bases, leaving 17 bases between the germline ends. Per germline, CDR1 LNHDA and CDR2 SQIVND (reference sequence). The CDR3 nucleotides read TGTGCCAGTAGTAGACACGATTCTGGGGGGAATGAGCAGTTCTTC. Translating it yields CASSRHDSGGNEQFF.

In the case of this clonotype: The conserved phenylalanine or tryptophan normally closing the CDR3 is absent here, so this likely arose from a read error. No DNA is shown, since the ends of the CDR3 on it are uncertain; the CDR3 is the one TCRdb lists. The J gene is TRBJ2-7, the V gene TRBV21-1; no DNA check was done on the table's D call, TRBD1. TRBV21-1 is termed a pseudogene. The length of the CDR3 is 10 amino acids, counting both ends. The CDR3 loop is CASSSRTGGN.

This chain joins TRBV24-1 and TRBJ2-1; 14 bases align to TRBD2. J lost 5 bases, V lost 4 bases, and 6 bases had no gene match. CDR1 and CDR2 (germline): KGHDR, SFDVKD. The CDR3 contains 17 residues. The CDR3 here is CATSDLTSGRGNNEQFF. The CDR3 DNA follows: TGTGCCACCAGTGACCTGACTAGCGGGAGGGGGAACAATGAGCAGTTCTTC.

This clonotype was found a few times. CDR3 amino acids: CASSVREGRETQYF. CDR3 nucleotide sequence: TGTGCCAGCAGCGTACGGGAGGGTCGGGAGACCCAGTACTTC. This rearrangement joins TRBV7-2 to TRBJ2-5, with 8 positions matching TRBD2. The V gene's germline CDR1 is SGHTA and CDR2 FQGNSA. The CDR3 spans 14 residues. With 5 bases clipped from V and 5 bases from J, the junction kept 7 bases outside the gene matches.

This clonotype turned up a few times. This sequence joins TRBV12-3 or TRBV12-4 and TRBJ1-6, with 8 bases matching TRBD1. V lost 6 bases to trimming and J lost 8 bases; unmatched junction nucleotides: 18. The CDR3 runs to 18 residues. The CDR3 sequence is CASSLRDRLEQKDSPLHF. Written as DNA, the CDR3 is TGTGCCAGCAGCCTCCGGGACAGGTTAGAGCAAAAAGATTCACCCCTCCACTTT.

This chain connects TRBV3-1 to TRBJ2-3; D is unresolved. The CDR3 has 13 amino acids. Trimming shortened V by 2 bases and J by 5 bases, and 8 bases separated the two germline ends. Germline V CDR1 and CDR2: LGHDT, YNNKEL (reference sequence). CDR3 region: CASSQRPVDTQYF. CDR3 DNA sequence: TGTGCCAGCAGCCAACGACCGGTAGATACGCAGTATTTT.

This clonotype was counted a few times. The V gene is TRBV6-2 or TRBV6-3, the J gene TRBJ1-2; D is undetermined. The CDR3 consists of 13 residues. Trimming took off 7 bases at V and 10 bases at J, with 19 bases between the two ends. The germline V gene has CDR1 MNHEY and CDR2 SVGEGT. The CDR3 here is CASITDPHGYYTF. The CDR3 DNA reads as TGTGCCAGCATAACAGACCCTCATGGGTACTACACCTTC.

This clonotype was detected many times. The chain uses TRBV10-2 and TRBJ1-1; D possibly corresponds to TRBD1 (5 bases). V lost 3 bases to trimming and J lost 1 base, with 12 bases between them. Germline-derived CDR1 and CDR2 are WSHSY and SAAADI. CDR3 length equals 15 residues. For the CDR3, the DNA is TGCGCCAGCAGTGATCTTGGACACTGGAACACTGAAGCTTTCTTT. Protein product: CASSDLGHWNTEAFF.

J is TRBJ1-4 and V is TRBV4-1, with a weak D call TRBD1 (5 bases). CDR3 length equals 16 residues. The germline CDR1 and CDR2 sequences are MGHRA and YSYEKL. V shed 3 bases and J shed 7 bases, with 18 bases lying between them. The CDR3 DNA reads as TGCGCCAGCAGCCAGTACCTCAGGGAAAAGGGTGAAAAACTGTTTTTT. This translates into CASSQYLREKGEKLFF.

In its sample, this clonotype was seen a few times. CDR3: CSVDRGGQKNEQFF. DNA of the CDR3: TGCAGCGTTGATCGAGGGGGCCAGAAGAATGAGCAGTTCTTC. The chain carries TRBV29-1 and TRBJ2-1, with TRBD1 identical over 7 bases. The germline CDR1 and CDR2 sequences are SQVTM and ANQGSEA. The V and J ends lost 3 bases and 7 bases, in that order; junction bases with no gene match: 9. CDR3 length: 14 amino acids.